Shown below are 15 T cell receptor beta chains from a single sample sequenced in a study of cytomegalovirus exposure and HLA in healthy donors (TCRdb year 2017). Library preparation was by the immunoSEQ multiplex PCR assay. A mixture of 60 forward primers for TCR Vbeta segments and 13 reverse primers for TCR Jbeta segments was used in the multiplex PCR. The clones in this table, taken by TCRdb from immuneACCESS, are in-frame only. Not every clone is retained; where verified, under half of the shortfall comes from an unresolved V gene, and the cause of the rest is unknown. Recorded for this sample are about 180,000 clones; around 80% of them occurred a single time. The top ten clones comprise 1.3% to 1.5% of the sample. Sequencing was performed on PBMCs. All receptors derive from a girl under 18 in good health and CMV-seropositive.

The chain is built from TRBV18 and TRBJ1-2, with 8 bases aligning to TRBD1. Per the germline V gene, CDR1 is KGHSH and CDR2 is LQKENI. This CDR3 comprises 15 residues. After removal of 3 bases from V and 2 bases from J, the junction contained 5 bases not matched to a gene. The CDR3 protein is CASSPRGQGNYGYTF. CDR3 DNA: TGTGCCAGCTCACCTAGAGGACAGGGAAACTATGGCTACACCTTC.

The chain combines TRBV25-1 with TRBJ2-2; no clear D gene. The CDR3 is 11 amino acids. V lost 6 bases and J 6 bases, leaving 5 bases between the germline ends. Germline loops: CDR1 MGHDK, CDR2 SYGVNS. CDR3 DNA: TGTGCCAGCAGACAGTCCGGGGAGCTGTTTTTT. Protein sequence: CASRQSGELFF.

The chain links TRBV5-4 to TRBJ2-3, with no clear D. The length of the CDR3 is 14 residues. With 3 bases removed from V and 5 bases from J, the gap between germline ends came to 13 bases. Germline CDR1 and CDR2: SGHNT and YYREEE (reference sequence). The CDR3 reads CASSSRMTGDTQYF. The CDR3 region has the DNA TGTGCCAGCAGCTCGCGGATGACCGGAGATACGCAGTATTTT.

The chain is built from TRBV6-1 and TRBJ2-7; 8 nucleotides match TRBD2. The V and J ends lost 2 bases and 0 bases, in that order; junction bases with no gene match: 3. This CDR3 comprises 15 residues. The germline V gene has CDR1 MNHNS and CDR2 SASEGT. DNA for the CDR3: TGTGCCAGCAGTGAACCGGGACTAGTCTCCTACGAGCAGTACTTC. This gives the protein CASSEPGLVSYEQYF.

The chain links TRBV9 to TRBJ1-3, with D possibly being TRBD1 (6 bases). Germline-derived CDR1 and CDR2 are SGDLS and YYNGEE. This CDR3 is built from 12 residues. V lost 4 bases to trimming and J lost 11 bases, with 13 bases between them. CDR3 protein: CASSLGYRAIYF. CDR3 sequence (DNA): TGTGCCAGCAGCTTAGGGTACAGGGCCATATATTTT.

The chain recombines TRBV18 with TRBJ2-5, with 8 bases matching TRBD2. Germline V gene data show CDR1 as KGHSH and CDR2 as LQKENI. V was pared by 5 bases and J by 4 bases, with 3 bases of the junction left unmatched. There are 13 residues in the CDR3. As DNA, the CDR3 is TGTGCCAGCTCAGGCCGGGAGGGAGAGACCCAGTACTTC. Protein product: CASSGREGETQYF.

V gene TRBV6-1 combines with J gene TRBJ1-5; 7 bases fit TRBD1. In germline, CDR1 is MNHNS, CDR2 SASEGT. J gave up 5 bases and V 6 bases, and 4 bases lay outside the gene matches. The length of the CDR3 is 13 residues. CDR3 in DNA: TGTGCCAGCAGGGGGACAGTTTATCAGCCCCAGCATTTT. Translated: CASRGTVYQPQHF.

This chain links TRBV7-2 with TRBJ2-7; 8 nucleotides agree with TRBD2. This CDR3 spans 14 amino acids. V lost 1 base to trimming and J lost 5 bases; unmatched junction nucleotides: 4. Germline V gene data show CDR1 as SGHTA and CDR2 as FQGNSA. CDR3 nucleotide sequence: TGTGCCAGCAGCTTAGGCGGGAGGACCAACGAGCAGTACTTC. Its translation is CASSLGGRTNEQYF. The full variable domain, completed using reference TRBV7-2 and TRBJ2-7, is GAGVSQSPSNKVTEKGKDVELRCDPISGHTALYWYRQSLGQGLEFLIYFQGNSAPDKSGLPSDRFSAERTGGSVSTLTIQRTQQEDSAVYLCASSLGGRTNEQYFGPGTRLTVT.

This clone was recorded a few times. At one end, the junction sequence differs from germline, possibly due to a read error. In nucleotides, the CDR3 is TGTGCCAGCTATAGGCAGGGGGCTCTGAGGATTATCTTT. It yields the protein CASYRQGALRIIF. The rearrangement links TRBV6-5 to TRBJ1-1; 8 nucleotides align to TRBD1. Germline assignment: CDR1 MNHEY and CDR2 SVGAGI. CDR3 size: 13 residues.

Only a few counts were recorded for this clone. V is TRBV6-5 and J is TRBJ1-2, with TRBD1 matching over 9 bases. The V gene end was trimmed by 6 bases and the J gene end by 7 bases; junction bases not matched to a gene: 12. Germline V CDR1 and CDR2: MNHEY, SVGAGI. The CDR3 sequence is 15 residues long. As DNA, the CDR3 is TGTGCCAGCAGAAAGTCACAGGGGGCAAGGAGTGGCTACACCTTC. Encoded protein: CASRKSQGARSGYTF.

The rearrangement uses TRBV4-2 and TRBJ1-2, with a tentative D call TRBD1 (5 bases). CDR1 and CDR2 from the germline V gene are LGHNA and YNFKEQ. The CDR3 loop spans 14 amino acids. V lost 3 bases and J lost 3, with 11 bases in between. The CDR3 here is CASSHSQGDYGYTF. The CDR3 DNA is TGTGCCAGCAGCCATTCCCAGGGTGACTATGGCTACACCTTC.

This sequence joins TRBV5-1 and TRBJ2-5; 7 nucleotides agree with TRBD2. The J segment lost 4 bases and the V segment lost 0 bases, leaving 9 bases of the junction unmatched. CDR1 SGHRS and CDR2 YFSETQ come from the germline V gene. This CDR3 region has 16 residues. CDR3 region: CASSLDERDGRETQYF. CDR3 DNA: TGCGCCAGCAGCTTGGATGAGCGGGACGGCCGAGAGACCCAGTACTTC. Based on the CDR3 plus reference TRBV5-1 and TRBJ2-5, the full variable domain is KAGVTQTPRYLIKTRGQQVTLSCSPISGHRSVSWYQQTPGQGLQFLFEYFSETQRNKGNFPGRFSGRQFSNSRSEMNVSTLELGDSALYLCASSLDERDGRETQYFGPGTRLLVL.

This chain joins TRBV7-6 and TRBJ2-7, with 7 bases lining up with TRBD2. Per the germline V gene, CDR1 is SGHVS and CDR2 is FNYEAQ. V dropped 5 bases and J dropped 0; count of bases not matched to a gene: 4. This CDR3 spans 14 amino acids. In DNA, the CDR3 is TGTGCCAGCAGCCTGACGGGGGGCTCCTACGAGCAGTACTTC. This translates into CASSLTGGSYEQYF.

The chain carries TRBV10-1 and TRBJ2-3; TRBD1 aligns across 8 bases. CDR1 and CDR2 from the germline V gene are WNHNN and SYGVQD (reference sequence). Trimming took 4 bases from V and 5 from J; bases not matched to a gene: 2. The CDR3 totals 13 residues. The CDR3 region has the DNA TGCGCCAGCAGTGTCAGGGGGCGAGATACGCAGTATTTT. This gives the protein CASSVRGRDTQYF.

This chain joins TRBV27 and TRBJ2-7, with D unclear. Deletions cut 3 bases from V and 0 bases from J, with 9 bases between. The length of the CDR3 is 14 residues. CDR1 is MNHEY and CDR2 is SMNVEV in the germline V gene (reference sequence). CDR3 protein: CASSFSESSYEQYF. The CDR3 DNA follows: TGTGCCAGCAGTTTTTCCGAGAGCTCCTACGAGCAGTACTTC.